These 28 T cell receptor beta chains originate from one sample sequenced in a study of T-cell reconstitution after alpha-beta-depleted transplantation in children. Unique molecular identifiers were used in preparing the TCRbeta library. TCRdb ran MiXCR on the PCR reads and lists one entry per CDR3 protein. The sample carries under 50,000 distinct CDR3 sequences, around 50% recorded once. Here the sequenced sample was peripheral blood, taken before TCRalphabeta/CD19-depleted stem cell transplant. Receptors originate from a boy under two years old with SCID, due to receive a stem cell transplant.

The CDR3 DNA follows: TGTGCCAGCAGCAAAGTGCCCGCGGGGGGAAAAGAGACCCAGTACTTC. Amino acids: CASSKVPAGGKETQYF. The V gene is TRBV21-1, the J gene TRBJ2-5; the table's D gene call, TRBD2, was not cross checked with the DNA. TRBV21-1 is assigned pseudogene status. The CDR3 is made up of 16 amino acids.

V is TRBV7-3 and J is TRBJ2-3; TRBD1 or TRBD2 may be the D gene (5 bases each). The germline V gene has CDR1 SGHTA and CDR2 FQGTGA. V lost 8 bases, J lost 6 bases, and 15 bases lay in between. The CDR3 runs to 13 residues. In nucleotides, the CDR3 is TGTGCCAGCCGGGGCCATCCGGGTGATACGCAGTATTTT. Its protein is CASRGHPGDTQYF.

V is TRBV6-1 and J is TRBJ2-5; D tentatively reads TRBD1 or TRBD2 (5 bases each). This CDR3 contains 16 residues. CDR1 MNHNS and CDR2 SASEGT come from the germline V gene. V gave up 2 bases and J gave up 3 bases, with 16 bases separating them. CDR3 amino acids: CASSENSSGQKETQYF. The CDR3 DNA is TGTGCCAGCAGTGAAAATTCGTCGGGGCAGAAAGAGACCCAGTACTTC.

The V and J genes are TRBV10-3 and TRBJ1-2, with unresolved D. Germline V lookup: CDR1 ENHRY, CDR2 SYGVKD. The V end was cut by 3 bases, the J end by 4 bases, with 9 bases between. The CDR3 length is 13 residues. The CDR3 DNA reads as TGTGCCATCAGTGAAGGGAGGGTCTATGGCTACACCTTC. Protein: CAISEGRVYGYTF.

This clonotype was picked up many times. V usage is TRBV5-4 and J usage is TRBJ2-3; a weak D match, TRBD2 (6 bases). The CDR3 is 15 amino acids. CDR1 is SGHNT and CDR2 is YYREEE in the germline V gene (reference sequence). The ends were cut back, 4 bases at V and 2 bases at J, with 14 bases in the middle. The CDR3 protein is CASSPRLGDTDTQYF. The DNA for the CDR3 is TGTGCCAGCAGCCCTCGACTAGGTGACACAGATACGCAGTATTTT.

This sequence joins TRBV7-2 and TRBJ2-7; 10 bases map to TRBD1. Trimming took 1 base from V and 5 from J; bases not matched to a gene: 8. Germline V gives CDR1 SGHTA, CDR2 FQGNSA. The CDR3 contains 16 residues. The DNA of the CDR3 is TGTGCCAGCAGCTTAGTCCCAAGACAGGGGGCCCACGAGCAGTACTTC. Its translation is CASSLVPRQGAHEQYF. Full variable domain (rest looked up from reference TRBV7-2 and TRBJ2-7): GAGVSQSPSNKVTEKGKDVELRCDPISGHTALYWYRQSLGQGLEFLIYFQGNSAPDKSGLPSDRFSAERTGGSVSTLTIQRTQQEDSAVYLCASSLVPRQGAHEQYFGPGTRLTVT.

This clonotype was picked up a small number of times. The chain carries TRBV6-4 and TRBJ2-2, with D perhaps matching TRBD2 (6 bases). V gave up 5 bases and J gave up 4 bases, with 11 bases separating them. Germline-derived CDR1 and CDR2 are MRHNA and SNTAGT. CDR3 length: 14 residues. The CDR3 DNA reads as TGTGCCAGCAGTAACGGGGGAACCACCGGGGAGCTGTTTTTT. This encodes CASSNGGTTGELFF.

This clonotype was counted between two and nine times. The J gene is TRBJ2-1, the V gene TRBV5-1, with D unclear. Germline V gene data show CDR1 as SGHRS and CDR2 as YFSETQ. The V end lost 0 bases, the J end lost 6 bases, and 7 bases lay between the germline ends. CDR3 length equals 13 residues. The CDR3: CASSLVGVNEQFF. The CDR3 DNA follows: TGCGCCAGCAGCTTGGTTGGGGTCAATGAGCAGTTCTTC.

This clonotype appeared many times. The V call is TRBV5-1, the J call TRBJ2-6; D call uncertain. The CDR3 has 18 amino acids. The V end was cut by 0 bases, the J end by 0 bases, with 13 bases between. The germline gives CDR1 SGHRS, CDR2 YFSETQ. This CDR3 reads CASSLDTEPDSGANVLTF. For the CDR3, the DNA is TGCGCCAGCAGCTTGGATACAGAGCCTGACTCTGGGGCCAACGTCCTGACTTTC.

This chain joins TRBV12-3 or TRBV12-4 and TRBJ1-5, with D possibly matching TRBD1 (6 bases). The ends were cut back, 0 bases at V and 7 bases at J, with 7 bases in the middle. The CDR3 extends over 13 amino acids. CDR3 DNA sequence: TGTGCCAGCAGTTTAGCAGGGGGACAGCCCCAGCATTTT. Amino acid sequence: CASSLAGGQPQHF.

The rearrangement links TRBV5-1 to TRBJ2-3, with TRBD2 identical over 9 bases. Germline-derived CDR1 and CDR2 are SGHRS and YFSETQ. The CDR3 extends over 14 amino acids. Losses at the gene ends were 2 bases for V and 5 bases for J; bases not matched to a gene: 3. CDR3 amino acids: CASSFGGGEDTQYF. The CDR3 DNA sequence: TGCGCCAGCAGCTTTGGCGGGGGGGAAGATACGCAGTATTTT.

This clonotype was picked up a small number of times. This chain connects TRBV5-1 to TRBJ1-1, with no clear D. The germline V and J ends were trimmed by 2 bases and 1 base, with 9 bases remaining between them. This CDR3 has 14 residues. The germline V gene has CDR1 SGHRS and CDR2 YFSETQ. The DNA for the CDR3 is TGCGCCAGCAGCTTTTGGTTATGGAACACTGAAGCTTTCTTT. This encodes CASSFWLWNTEAFF.

DNA for the CDR3: TGTGCCACCAGCGGGGGACAGGGGAAGAATTCACCCCTCCACTTT. It is translated as CATSGGQGKNSPLHF. This chain joins TRBV15 and TRBJ1-6, with 10 bases fitting TRBD1. The V gene's germline CDR1 is LNHNV and CDR2 YYDKDF (reference sequence). Losses at the gene ends were 5 bases for V and 7 bases for J; bases not matched to a gene: 5. The CDR3 totals 15 residues. The whole variable domain, remainder taken from reference TRBV15 and TRBJ1-6, is DAMVIQNPRYQVTQFGKPVTLSCSQTLNHNVMYWYQQKSSQAPKLLFHYYDKDFNNEADTPDNFQSRRPNTSFCFLDIRSPGLGDTAMYLCATSGGQGKNSPLHFGNGTRLTVT.

CDR3 loop: CASGTGKIGVQYF. The CDR3 DNA is TGTGCCAGCGGGACAGGGAAGATCGGCGTGCAGTACTTC. The chain is built from TRBV7-3 and TRBJ2-7; TRBD1 agrees at 9 bases. The CDR3 loop spans 13 amino acids. Per germline, CDR1 SGHTA and CDR2 FQGTGA. The V gene end was trimmed by 8 bases and the J gene end by 9 bases; junction bases not matched to a gene: 11.

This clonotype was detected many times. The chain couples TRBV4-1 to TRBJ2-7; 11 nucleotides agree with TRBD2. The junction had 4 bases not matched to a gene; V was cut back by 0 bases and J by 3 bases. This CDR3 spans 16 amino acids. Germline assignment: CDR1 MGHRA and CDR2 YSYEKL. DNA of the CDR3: TGCGCCAGCAGCCAAGATACTAGCGGGGGCAACTACGAGCAGTACTTC. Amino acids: CASSQDTSGGNYEQYF.

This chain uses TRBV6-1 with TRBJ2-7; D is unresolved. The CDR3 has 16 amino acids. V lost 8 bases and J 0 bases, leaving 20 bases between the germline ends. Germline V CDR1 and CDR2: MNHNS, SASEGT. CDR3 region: CASAGPGAADSYEQYF. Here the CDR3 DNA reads TGTGCCAGCGCCGGTCCGGGTGCAGCTGACTCCTACGAGCAGTACTTC.

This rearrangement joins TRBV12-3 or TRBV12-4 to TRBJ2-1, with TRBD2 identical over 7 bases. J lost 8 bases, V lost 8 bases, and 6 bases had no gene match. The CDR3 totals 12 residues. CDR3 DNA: TGTGCCAGCGGGGGAGGGTCCCATGAGCAGTTCTTC. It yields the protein CASGGGSHEQFF.

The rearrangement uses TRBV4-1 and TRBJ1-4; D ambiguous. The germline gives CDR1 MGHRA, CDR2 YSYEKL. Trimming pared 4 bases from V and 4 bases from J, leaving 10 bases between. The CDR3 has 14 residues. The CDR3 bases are TGCGCCAGCAGCCCTAGTCCCCTTAATGAAAAACTGTTTTTT. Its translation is CASSPSPLNEKLFF.

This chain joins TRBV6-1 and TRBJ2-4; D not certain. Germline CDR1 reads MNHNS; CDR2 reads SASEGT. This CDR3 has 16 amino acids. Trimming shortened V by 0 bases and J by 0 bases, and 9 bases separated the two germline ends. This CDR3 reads CASSEARALAKNIQYF. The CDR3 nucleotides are TGTGCCAGCAGTGAAGCTCGAGCCCTAGCCAAAAACATTCAGTACTTC.

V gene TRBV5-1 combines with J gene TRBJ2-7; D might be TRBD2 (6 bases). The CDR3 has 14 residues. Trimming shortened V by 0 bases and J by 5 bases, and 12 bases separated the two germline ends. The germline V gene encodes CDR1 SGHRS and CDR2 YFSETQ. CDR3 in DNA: TGCGCCAGCAGCTTGGGATGGAGGGGCGACGAGCAGTACTTC. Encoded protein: CASSLGWRGDEQYF.

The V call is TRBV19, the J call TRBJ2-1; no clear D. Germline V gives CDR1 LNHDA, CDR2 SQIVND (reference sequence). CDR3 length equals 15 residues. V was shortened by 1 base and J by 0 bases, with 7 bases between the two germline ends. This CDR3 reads CASSIVQISYNEQFF. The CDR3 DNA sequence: TGTGCCAGTAGTATAGTGCAAATCTCCTACAATGAGCAGTTCTTC.

The CDR3 DNA sequence: TGTGCCAGCAGCCAACGACAGGGAGGATCACCCCTCCACTTT. Amino acids: CASSQRQGGSPLHF. V and J are TRBV12-3 or TRBV12-4 and TRBJ1-6, with 7 bases lining up with TRBD1. The CDR3 is 14 residues long. After removal of 6 bases from V and 10 bases from J, the junction contained 9 bases not matched to a gene.

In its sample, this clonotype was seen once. CDR3 region: CAIPAHKSYDGGELFF. CDR3 DNA sequence: TGTGCCATACCAGCACACAAAAGCTACGACGGCGGGGAGCTGTTTTTT. The gene calls are TRBV10-3 and TRBJ2-2; D is ambiguous. Germline values: CDR1 ENHRY, CDR2 SYGVKD. The CDR3 spans 16 residues. Trimming removed 9 bases at V and 7 bases at J, with 24 bases between.

The CDR3 nucleotides read TGCGCCAGCAGCTCCCCTAGCATAAGCACAGATACGCAGTATTTT. Protein product: CASSSPSISTDTQYF. The V and J genes are TRBV4-1 and TRBJ2-3; D is perhaps TRBD2 (5 bases). CDR1 is MGHRA and CDR2 is YSYEKL in the germline V gene. The CDR3 is 15 amino acids. V dropped 5 bases and J dropped 0 bases, with 12 bases sitting between them.

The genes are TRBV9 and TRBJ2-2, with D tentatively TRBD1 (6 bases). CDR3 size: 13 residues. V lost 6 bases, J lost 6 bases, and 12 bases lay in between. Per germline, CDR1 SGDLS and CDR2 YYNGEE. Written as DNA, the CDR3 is TGTGCCAGCACCGACAGGACGGCCGGGGAGCTGTTTTTT. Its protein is CASTDRTAGELFF.

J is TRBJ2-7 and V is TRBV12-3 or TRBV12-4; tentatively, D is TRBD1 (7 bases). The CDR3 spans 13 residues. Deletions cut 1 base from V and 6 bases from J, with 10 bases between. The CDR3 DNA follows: TGTGCCAGCAGTTTAGGGAGGGGGCTCGAGCAGTACTTC. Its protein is CASSLGRGLEQYF.

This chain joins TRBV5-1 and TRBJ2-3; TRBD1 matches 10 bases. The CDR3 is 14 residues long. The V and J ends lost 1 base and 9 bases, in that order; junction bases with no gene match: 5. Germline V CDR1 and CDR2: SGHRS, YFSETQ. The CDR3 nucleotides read TGCGCCAGCAGCTTGACGGACAGGGGGTGGACGCAGTATTTT. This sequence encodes CASSLTDRGWTQYF. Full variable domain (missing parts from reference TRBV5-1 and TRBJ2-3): KAGVTQTPRYLIKTRGQQVTLSCSPISGHRSVSWYQQTPGQGLQFLFEYFSETQRNKGNFPGRFSGRQFSNSRSEMNVSTLELGDSALYLCASSLTDRGWTQYFGPGTRLTVL.

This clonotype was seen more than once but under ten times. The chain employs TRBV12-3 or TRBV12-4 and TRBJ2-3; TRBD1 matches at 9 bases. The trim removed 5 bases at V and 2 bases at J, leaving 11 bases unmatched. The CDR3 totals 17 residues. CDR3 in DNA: TGTGCCAGCAGTCAATACAGGGGGCGCGGAACCACAGATACGCAGTATTTT. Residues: CASSQYRGRGTTDTQYF.